This note documents a single T cell receptor (beta chain) sequence. The table lists this clone with a few counts. No cognate antigen has been identified for it. No qualities accompany the bases; no much larger clone lies one base away. The same CDR3 is also encoded by other DNA sequences in this sample. All of the isolated RNA was reverse transcribed with the High Capacity cDNA Reverse Transcription Kit, so expressed TCRB transcripts were sequenced. Deep immunoSEQ sequencing was applied to naive, central memory and regulatory T cell samples, giving an average of roughly 3.5 million total reads per sample. Sorted cells were lysed in RLT buffer, and RNA was extracted using DNase-treated RNeasy Micro or Mini kits according to cell number. Each cell subset was processed on its own to prevent cross-contamination, while patient and healthy donor samples were processed together. The immunoSEQ multiplex PCR was used to amplify TCRB sequences from cDNA, yielding 87-bp fragments that span the CDR3 region. Amplicons were sequenced on the Illumina HiSeq platform. As for the authors' bioinformatics: PCR bias was corrected computationally using synthetic template baselines, and reads within Hamming distance 2 were collapsed, with unmergeable singletons discarded. By aligning reads against IMGT, V, D and J genes, CDR3 length, and insertions or deletions at six rearrangement sites were assigned. Within each subset, clonotype counts were normalized to sorted cell number, and only after that were true diversity and Gini coefficients computed with the tcR R package. Repertoire sharing was quantified using the overlap coefficient calculated on TCRB nucleotide sequences. TCRdb retrieved this table from immuneACCESS and kept in-frame rearrangements only. Not all clones are present; in checked studies, unresolved V genes account for under half, and no reason is known for the remainder. Clone size and the V and J calls come from that table; the DNA yielded D and trimming. The sample records about 320,000 clones, 14% of which are singletons. Together, the top ten hold approximately 7% of the sample.

A single peripheral blood draw of approximately 100 mL on average was collected from each donor into heparinised tubes. A BD FACSAria II and a panel including CD45RO, CCR7, CD25, CD127, CD95 and CD27 were used to sort naive, central memory, regulatory and stem cell-like memory CD4+ T cells. A purity above 98% was achieved for all sorted populations. PBMCs were isolated right away by Lymphoprep density gradient centrifugation and were stained directly, without culture. Samples were stained and sorted in pairs, with one healthy donor and one patient per experiment, so that batch effects were minimized. Measured from the cysteine to the phenylalanine, the CDR3 is 12 residues long. The CDR3 DNA has 36 bases and is translated from base 1. The V and J ends are trimmed by 3 bases and 8 bases, leaving 7 bases between them. According to the germline V gene, CDR1 reads KGHSH and CDR2 reads LQKENI. This entry is derived from a study of beta chain features in type 1 diabetes (dated by TCRdb to 2016 to 2019). In the study overall: No differences in mean age, gender distribution, total cell number or subset yield were found between patients and healthy donors. Across all samples, some 100,000,000 sorted cells were examined, and cell number per subset correlated strongly with RNA yield. The study compared the TCRB repertoires of sorted circulating CD4+ T cell subsets in recently diagnosed type 1 diabetes patients with those in matched healthy donors. Regulatory and stem cell-like memory subsets were obtained from only 8 patients and roughly 8 healthy donors, while naive and central memory subsets were obtained from all 30 or so donors. The research as a whole found: PCR may preferentially amplify shorter templates, but because patient and control samples were amplified and corrected together, any resulting skew would affect both groups equally. In all four CD4+ subsets, TCRB CDR3 length was moderately but significantly shorter in type 1 diabetes patients. Naive, central memory and regulatory TCRB repertoires appeared more similar among patients than among healthy donors. Because small numbers of individuals were included in the HLA sub-analyses, any influence of HLA type on TCRB rearrangement was left unresolved. Because cDNA was sequenced instead of genomic DNA, activated cells with high expression could be over-represented, although the groups did not differ in activation or CD3 levels. Patients with type 1 diabetes made fewer insertions and deleted more nucleotides at VDJ recombination sites, implying thymic rearrangement abnormalities.

This TCR came from a man younger than 45 in good health. The V and J genes are TRBV18 and TRBJ1-4; the D gene assignment is ambiguous. Sample: central memory CD4+ T cells from blood. In nucleotides, the sequence is TGTGCCAGCTCACCCGGTGGGGAAAAACTGTTTTTT. Translated, it reads CASSPGGEKLFF.